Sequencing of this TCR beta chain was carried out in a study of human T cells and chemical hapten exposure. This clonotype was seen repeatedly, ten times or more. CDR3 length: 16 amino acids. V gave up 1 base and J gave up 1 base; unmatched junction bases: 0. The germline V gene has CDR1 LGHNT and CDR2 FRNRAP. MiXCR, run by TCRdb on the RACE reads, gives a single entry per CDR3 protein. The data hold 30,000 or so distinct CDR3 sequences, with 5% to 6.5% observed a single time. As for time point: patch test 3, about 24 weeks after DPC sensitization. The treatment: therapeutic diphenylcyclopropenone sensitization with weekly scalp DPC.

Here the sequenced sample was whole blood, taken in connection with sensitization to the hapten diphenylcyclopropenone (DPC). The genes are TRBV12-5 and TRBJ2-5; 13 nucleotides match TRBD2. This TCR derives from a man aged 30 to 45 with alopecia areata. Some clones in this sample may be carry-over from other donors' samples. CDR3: CASGLGLAGGQETQYF. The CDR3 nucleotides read TGTGCTAGTGGTTTGGGACTAGCGGGGGGCCAAGAGACCCAGTACTTC.